The 31 T cell receptor beta chains reported below all come from one sample, sequenced in a study of blood T cell repertoires in COVID-19. The data were produced by immunoSEQ multiplex PCR, yet TCRdb's version contains in-frame clones alone and is incomplete. This table holds 200,000 to 250,000 clones, 86% found once. The source material was PBMCs or T cells enriched from blood (not recorded which). All receptors come from a woman aged 40 to 49 with acute COVID-19.

This chain links TRBV10-3 with TRBJ1-5, with D maybe TRBD1 (6 bases). Trimming removed 0 bases at V and 5 bases at J, with 11 bases between. The CDR3 has 15 residues. The germline gives CDR1 ENHRY, CDR2 SYGVKD. CDR3 region: CAISESRTEDQPQHF. The DNA for the CDR3 is TGTGCCATCAGTGAGTCTCGGACAGAGGATCAGCCCCAGCATTTT.

The V gene is TRBV4-3, the J gene TRBJ1-2; TRBD1 matches 8 bases. Trimming removed 1 base from V and 4 bases from J; junction bases left unmatched: 11. The germline CDR1 and CDR2 sequences are LGHNA and YSLEER. The CDR3 has 17 residues. CDR3 sequence reads: CASSQVRDTGGLYGYTF. CDR3 coding DNA: TGCGCCAGCAGCCAAGTGCGGGACACAGGGGGTCTCTATGGCTACACCTTC.

This clone was recorded once. The V call is TRBV4-3, the J call TRBJ1-2; no firm D call. Trimming stripped 0 bases from V and 3 bases from J, with 11 bases between. Per germline, CDR1 LGHNA and CDR2 YSLEER. The CDR3 is made up of 15 amino acids. CDR3 in DNA: TGCGCCAGCAGCCAAGATATTGGAGTGGACTATGGCTACACCTTC. This encodes CASSQDIGVDYGYTF.

The CDR3 DNA reads TGTGCCAGCAGCCTCGGGGGGGGAAACACCATATATTTT. It encodes CASSLGGGNTIYF. The rearrangement joins TRBV11-3 to TRBJ1-3; D possibly corresponds to TRBD1 (5 bases). The CDR3 is 13 amino acids. Germline V gene sequence: CDR1 SGHNT, CDR2 YENEEA. Between the trimmed V and J ends, which lost 5 bases and 4 bases, there was a span of 9 bases.

The J gene is TRBJ1-1, the V gene TRBV7-2, with D tentatively TRBD1 (6 bases). The CDR3 is 14 residues long. Looked up from germline, CDR1 is SGHTA and CDR2 is FQGNSA. V was clipped by 5 bases and J by 6 bases, with 16 bases between them. In DNA, the CDR3 is TGTGCCAGCAGCCTGACAGGTAGTATTCCTGAAGCTTTCTTT. This encodes CASSLTGSIPEAFF.

The genes are TRBV4-3 and TRBJ1-4; no clear D. This CDR3 has 13 amino acids. Looked up from germline, CDR1 is LGHNA and CDR2 is YSLEER. V was trimmed by 1 base and J by 10 bases, leaving 10 bases between them. CDR3 sequence: CASSQVPSGKLFF. The CDR3 nucleotides read TGCGCCAGCAGCCAAGTCCCCTCGGGAAAACTGTTTTTT.

This clone came up once. V is TRBV5-1 and J is TRBJ1-1; 8 bases map to TRBD1. The V gene end was trimmed by 0 bases and the J gene end by 3 bases; junction bases not matched to a gene: 7. The CDR3 length is 16 residues. Germline-derived CDR1 and CDR2 are SGHRS and YFSETQ. DNA of the CDR3: TGCGCCAGCAGCTTGGGGCAGGGGGCGGTTGACACTGAAGCTTTCTTT. Translating it yields CASSLGQGAVDTEAFF. The full variable domain, its missing parts supplied by reference TRBV5-1 and TRBJ1-1, is KAGVTQTPRYLIKTRGQQVTLSCSPISGHRSVSWYQQTPGQGLQFLFEYFSETQRNKGNFPGRFSGRQFSNSRSEMNVSTLELGDSALYLCASSLGQGAVDTEAFFGQGTRLTVV.

This sequence joins TRBV5-1 and TRBJ1-1; D unclear. Germline values: CDR1 SGHRS, CDR2 YFSETQ. The CDR3 extends over 13 amino acids. With 3 bases removed from V and 1 base from J, the gap between germline ends came to 7 bases. The CDR3 sequence: CASSSTRNTEAFF. The DNA for the CDR3 is TGCGCCAGCAGCTCGACAAGGAACACTGAAGCTTTCTTT.

This sequence joins TRBV5-1 and TRBJ1-1; no clear D gene. The germline gives CDR1 SGHRS, CDR2 YFSETQ. CDR3 length: 13 residues. The V end lost 4 bases, the J end lost 1 base, and 8 bases lay between the germline ends. The CDR3 DNA is TGCGCCAGCAGCGAACAGTCGAACACTGAAGCTTTCTTT. Protein: CASSEQSNTEAFF.

This chain links TRBV5-1 with TRBJ1-1; D is uncertain. CDR1 is SGHRS, CDR2 YFSETQ, per germline. Trimming removed 5 bases from V and 1 base from J, with 15 bases in between. The CDR3 length is 15 residues. The CDR3 nucleotides read TGCGCCAGCAGTCCTTCGGGTACAAAGAACACTGAAGCTTTCTTT. The encoded protein is CASSPSGTKNTEAFF. The variable domain in full, completed from reference TRBV5-1 and TRBJ1-1, reads KAGVTQTPRYLIKTRGQQVTLSCSPISGHRSVSWYQQTPGQGLQFLFEYFSETQRNKGNFPGRFSGRQFSNSRSEMNVSTLELGDSALYLCASSPSGTKNTEAFFGQGTRLTVV.

This clone was seen just once. This sequence joins TRBV5-4 and TRBJ2-1; TRBD2 matches 11 bases. In germline, CDR1 is SGHNT, CDR2 YYREEE (reference sequence). The CDR3 is made up of 15 amino acids. V lost 4 bases to trimming and J lost 8 bases; unmatched junction nucleotides: 8. In nucleotides, the CDR3 is TGTGCCAGCAGCGGGACTAGCGGACCTACTTATGAGCAGTTCTTC. It yields the protein CASSGTSGPTYEQFF.

About this clone itself: Other DNA sequences in the same sample also yield this CDR3. The V gene is TRBV3-1 (or the pseudogene TRBV3-2), the J gene TRBJ2-3; maybe TRBD1 (5 bases). Trimming took 2 bases from V and 4 from J, leaving 7 bases between them. Germline CDR1 LGHDT, CDR2 YNNKEL (reference sequence). The CDR3 contains 13 residues. The CDR3 protein is CASSQTRADTQYF. The CDR3 region has the DNA TGTGCCAGCAGCCAAACCAGGGCAGATACGCAGTATTTT.

The chain carries TRBV18 and TRBJ2-2; D may be TRBD1 (5 bases). V was clipped by 4 bases and J by 6 bases, with 6 bases between them. The CDR3 has 12 residues. Germline V gene data show CDR1 as KGHSH and CDR2 as LQKENI. CDR3 residues: CASSQGSGELFF. As DNA, the CDR3 is TGTGCCAGCTCACAGGGGTCCGGGGAGCTGTTTTTT.

The CDR3 region has the DNA TGTGCCAGCAGCTTAGATGCCGGGAGGCCTTATGGCTACACCTTC. Translation gives CASSLDAGRPYGYTF. J is TRBJ1-2 and V is TRBV7-2; the D is unclear. The CDR3 is 15 amino acids. Trimming left V 1 base short and J 5 bases short, with 14 bases between. The germline V gene encodes CDR1 SGHTA and CDR2 FQGNSA.

This clone was counted a single time. The chain is built from TRBV5-1 and TRBJ2-3, with D perhaps TRBD1 (6 bases). Germline V gene data show CDR1 as SGHRS and CDR2 as YFSETQ. V lost 2 bases to trimming and J lost 4 bases, with 11 bases between them. This CDR3 is built from 14 residues. CDR3 amino acids: CASSFGQFPDTQYF. The CDR3 DNA is TGCGCCAGCAGCTTCGGACAGTTCCCAGATACGCAGTATTTT. The full variable domain, with the rest looked up from reference TRBV5-1 and TRBJ2-3, is KAGVTQTPRYLIKTRGQQVTLSCSPISGHRSVSWYQQTPGQGLQFLFEYFSETQRNKGNFPGRFSGRQFSNSRSEMNVSTLELGDSALYLCASSFGQFPDTQYFGPGTRLTVL.

The chain combines TRBV3-1 (or the pseudogene TRBV3-2) with TRBJ2-1; perhaps TRBD2 as D (6 bases). The V and J ends lost 3 bases and 2 bases respectively, with 14 bases between them. CDR1 is LGHDT, CDR2 YNNKEL, per germline (reference sequence). The CDR3 is 16 residues long. CDR3 sequence (DNA): TGTGCCAGCAGCCATTTGACTAGGAAGCCCTACAATGAGCAGTTCTTC. This codes for CASSHLTRKPYNEQFF.

V is TRBV15 and J is TRBJ2-5; 9 nucleotides agree with TRBD2. From germline, CDR1 is LNHNV and CDR2 YYDKDF (reference sequence). Trimming removed 3 bases from V and 5 bases from J; junction bases left unmatched: 7. The CDR3 runs to 15 residues. Written as DNA, the CDR3 is TGTGCCACCAGCAGGGGGAAAGGACTAGCGGAGACCCAGTACTTC. This translates into CATSRGKGLAETQYF.

V is TRBV7-9 and J is TRBJ1-1, with D tentatively TRBD1 (5 bases). Germline V gene lookup returns CDR1 SEHNR and CDR2 FQNEAQ (reference sequence). The CDR3 is made up of 16 amino acids. Trimming removed 3 bases from V and 4 bases from J, with 18 bases in between. The CDR3 bases are TGTGCCAGCAGCTTGCGTCTGTCTCGGGGGTTCACTGAAGCTTTCTTT. This sequence encodes CASSLRLSRGFTEAFF.

The chain has TRBV28 and TRBJ1-1, with D unresolved. V was trimmed by 6 bases and J by 11 bases, leaving 19 bases between them. CDR1 and CDR2 (germline): MDHEN, SYDVKM. The CDR3 consists of 13 residues. The CDR3 here is CASSLPRPVGAFF. CDR3 nucleotides: TGTGCCAGCAGCCTACCCCGACCCGTCGGGGCTTTCTTT.

V gene TRBV7-8 combines with J gene TRBJ1-3; a possible D gene is TRBD1 (5 bases). Per the germline V gene, CDR1 is SGHVS and CDR2 is FQNEAQ. Trimming cost V 4 bases and J 4 bases, with 11 bases left between them. The length of the CDR3 is 14 residues. DNA for the CDR3: TGTGCCAGCAGCTCCTGGACATCAGGAAACACCATATATTTT. It yields the protein CASSSWTSGNTIYF. Drawing the rest from reference TRBV7-8 and TRBJ1-3, the complete variable domain is GAGVSQSPRYKVAKRGQDVALRCDPISGHVSLFWYQQALGQGPEFLTYFQNEAQLDKSGLPSDRFFAERPEGSVSTLKIQRTQQEDSAVYLCASSSWTSGNTIYFGEGSWLTVV.

The chain recombines TRBV25-1 with TRBJ2-2; D not certain. V dropped 6 bases and J dropped 6 bases, with 11 bases sitting between them. The length of the CDR3 is 13 residues. The germline CDR1 and CDR2 sequences are MGHDK and SYGVNS. CDR3 nucleotides: TGTGCCAGCAGAATTGGAGAAGCCGGGGAGCTGTTTTTT. Translation: CASRIGEAGELFF.

The CDR3 nucleotides read TGTGCCAGCAGTACCTCCGGGACAGGGGGGTACACTGAAGCTTTCTTT. This translates into CASSTSGTGGYTEAFF. The genes are TRBV6-6 and TRBJ1-1, with 11 bases lining up with TRBD1. The trim removed 5 bases at V and 3 bases at J, leaving 8 bases unmatched. CDR1 is MNHNY and CDR2 is SVGAGI in the germline V gene (reference sequence). CDR3 size: 16 residues.

The chain couples TRBV5-4 to TRBJ1-2; tentative D call: TRBD1 (6 bases). The CDR3 extends over 15 amino acids. Trimming removed 0 bases from V and 7 bases from J, with 16 bases in between. Germline assignment: CDR1 SGHNT and CDR2 YYREEE (reference sequence). CDR3 sequence reads: CASSLVTRQASGYTF. CDR3 DNA: TGTGCCAGCAGCTTGGTAACGCGACAGGCGAGTGGCTACACCTTC.

This chain uses TRBV2 with TRBJ1-5; D is ambiguous. The CDR3 consists of 15 residues. V was shortened by 6 bases and J by 2 bases, with 14 bases between the two germline ends. Germline V gene sequence: CDR1 SNHLY, CDR2 FYNNEI. CDR3 DNA sequence: TGTGCCAGCAGCCCCGCGTCCCTGGGCAATCAGCCCCAGCATTTT. This gives the protein CASSPASLGNQPQHF.

V usage is TRBV6-4 and J usage is TRBJ1-3; unclear D gene. Per the germline V gene, CDR1 is MRHNA and CDR2 is SNTAGT. The CDR3 has 17 residues. V shed 2 bases and J shed 7 bases, with 21 bases lying between them. The CDR3 coding sequence is TGTGCCAGCAGTGACCCTATTGACATACCTAACCGGAACACCATATATTTT. Protein: CASSDPIDIPNRNTIYF.

The chain employs TRBV4-1 and TRBJ2-1, with TRBD2 matching 9 bases. Trimming at V came to 0 bases and at J to 1 base, leaving 10 bases not matched to a gene. From germline, CDR1 is MGHRA and CDR2 YSYEKL. The CDR3 is 19 amino acids. CDR3 sequence reads: CASSQDRAGGLISYNEQFF. The CDR3, as DNA: TGCGCCAGCAGCCAAGATAGGGCGGGGGGGCTTATATCCTACAATGAGCAGTTCTTC.

The V and J genes are TRBV12-3 or TRBV12-4 and TRBJ1-1; D gene uncertain. Trimming pared 2 bases from V and 5 bases from J, leaving 6 bases between. This CDR3 has 12 amino acids. The CDR3 sequence is CASSLMRTEAFF. The CDR3, as DNA: TGTGCCAGCAGTTTAATGCGGACTGAAGCTTTCTTT.

The rearrangement uses TRBV29-1 and TRBJ1-2; TRBD1 aligns across 11 bases. CDR1 SQVTM and CDR2 ANQGSEA come from the germline V gene. The CDR3 contains 12 residues. Trimming removed 8 bases from V and 7 bases from J; junction bases left unmatched: 6. CDR3 coding DNA: TGCAGCACCACGGACAGGGGGCTTGGCTACACCTTC. Residues: CSTTDRGLGYTF.

The chain couples TRBV5-1 to TRBJ2-2; D gene ambiguous. The V gene lost 4 bases and the J gene lost 2 bases, with 9 bases spanning the gap. The CDR3 totals 14 residues. Germline V gene sequence: CDR1 SGHRS, CDR2 YFSETQ. The chain's CDR3 is CASSPQVNTGELFF. CDR3 in DNA: TGCGCCAGCAGCCCCCAGGTTAACACCGGGGAGCTGTTTTTT. Combining the CDR3 with reference TRBV5-1 and TRBJ2-2 gives the whole variable domain KAGVTQTPRYLIKTRGQQVTLSCSPISGHRSVSWYQQTPGQGLQFLFEYFSETQRNKGNFPGRFSGRQFSNSRSEMNVSTLELGDSALYLCASSPQVNTGELFFGEGSRLTVL.

The rearrangement links TRBV7-9 to TRBJ1-2; 7 bases match TRBD1. Trimming took 1 base from V and 8 from J; bases not matched to a gene: 13. The V gene's germline CDR1 is SEHNR and CDR2 FQNEAQ (reference sequence). The CDR3 is 16 amino acids. CDR3 sequence reads: CASSLGDRLQGAGYTF. In DNA, the CDR3 is TGTGCCAGCAGCTTAGGGGACAGACTTCAGGGTGCCGGCTACACCTTC.

V usage is TRBV18 and J usage is TRBJ1-5; D might be TRBD1 (5 bases). Looked up from germline, CDR1 is KGHSH and CDR2 is LQKENI. This CDR3 is built from 12 residues. Trimming pared 6 bases from V and 4 bases from J, leaving 7 bases between. The DNA for the CDR3 is TGTGCCAGCTCGACAGAGAATCAGCCCCAGCATTTT. Translated: CASSTENQPQHF.